This T cell receptor (beta chain) was observed in a study of resident and recirculating memory T cells in vitiligo. Confetti depigmentation, marking active vitiligo, was absent in these patients. Patients had received no treatment within the previous three months. Regarding this clone: No antigen is known for it.

Findings and limits, study-wide: Non-conserved TCRs across sites and patients suggested distinct clones per lesion.

Assay used: immunoSEQ multiplex PCR; TCRdb lists only in-frame clones, some missing. The sample contains tens of thousands of clones, approximately 90% of which appear only once. Germline V lookup: CDR1 SGDLS, CDR2 YYNGEE. The CDR3 is 15 amino acids. Trimming took 4 bases from V and 9 from J; bases not matched to a gene: 13. The TCR was taken from a male donor with vitiligo. The V call is TRBV9, the J call TRBJ2-3; 8 bases are shared with TRBD2. The specimen sequenced was blood. DNA for the CDR3: TGTGCCAGCAGCCGTAGCGGGGATCCGTCGGCCACGCAGTATTTT. It is translated as CASSRSGDPSATQYF.